The entry that follows covers one TCR beta chain sequence. This clonotype was recorded a few times. Its antigen is unknown. Per-base quality was not reported, and no clone a single base away is much larger than it. The data stem from a study of read filtering for tumor transcriptome and immune sequencing (dated by TCRdb to about 2020). About the investigation overall: The cohort was composed of approximately 17 male and roughly 13 female patients, with a mean age of approximately 70 years and an age range of about 47 to 85. By revised international staging, roughly 8 patients were R-ISS I, approximately 15 were R-ISS II and about 7 were R-ISS III. After DNase treatment, whole-transcriptome libraries were prepared using the TruSeq RNA Access Library Prep Kit. TCR-region mapped reads per sample ranged from about 3.5 to 10.27 million with IR-seq versus only 85 to 1273 with RNA-seq. Using the same bone marrow samples, the study compared TCR repertoires obtained by targeted immune repertoire sequencing with those obtained by bulk whole-transcriptome sequencing. A main aim was a read-filtering strategy for immune repertoire data, specifically whether clonotypes supported by a single read should be removed. Overall results and qualifications from the work: The correlation between IR-seq and RNA-seq shared clonotype proportions was increased by removal of single-read clonotypes. Clonotypes were captured by IR-seq at much higher depth and more reliably than by RNA-seq, and smaller IR-seq throughput was sufficient for identification of most shared clonotypes. In IR-seq, 80% to 85% of clonotypes but 3% to 4.5% of total reads were represented by single-read clonotypes, whereas in RNA-seq, approximately 70% of clonotypes and approximately 44% of reads were represented by single-read clonotypes. The sorted CD138-negative fraction was a mixed bone marrow immune population, not purified T cells.

The germline V gene yields MDHEN for CDR1 and SYDVKM for CDR2. The CDR3, from cysteine to phenylalanine, totals 14 residues. Only the CDR3 region is kept as DNA, spanning 42 bases read in frame from base 1. V lost 5 bases and J lost 2 bases; the stretch between them is 11 bases long. The Immunoverse kit was used to build TCR libraries from about 400 ng RNA, with molecular barcoded adaptors covering alpha/delta and beta/gamma chains. The same RNA used for transcriptome sequencing was used for TCR library preparation. An Illumina HiSeq 4000 with 2 x 150 cycles was used to sequence the TCR libraries. As for how the authors treated the data: Using MiXCR, which included quality filtering and error correction, TCR reads were aligned to human V, D, J and C references and then assembled into CDR3 clonotypes. Clonotype counts and gene usage diversity were analyzed with the tcR package in R. Raw mapping reads were checked after the RNA-seq reads had been mapped by STAR aligner version 2.5.3a onto the human GRCh37 genome. To test the effect of sequencing depth on detected clonotypes, IR-seq fastq files were randomly downsampled using Seqtk 1.3. The public reads were reprocessed in TCRdb via fastp at Q25 and MiXCR, keeping in-frame beta chains. Identical CDR3 protein sequences are pooled into one entry, listed with their most common genes and DNA. For this entry, the V and J calls and clone size follow TCRdb and not the study's own pipeline. The sample table records 90,000 or so distinct CDR3 sequences; roughly a fifth of these occur just once. The ten largest clones add up to about an eighth of the sample.

Bone marrow was sampled from every patient at the time of active disease. Ficoll-Hypaque density gradient centrifugation was used to isolate the bone marrow mononuclear cells. Myeloma plasma cells were removed and CD138-negative cells were obtained by negative selection following labeling with CD138 magnetic microbeads on a MACS separator. Flow cytometry with CD138 antibodies on an Attune NxT was used to check how pure the isolated cells were. TRIzol reagent was used to extract total RNA, and a NanoDrop spectrophotometer was used to quantify the extracted RNA. Paired RNA-seq and IR-seq were performed on the CD138-negative bone marrow sample of each patient.

The chain joins TRBV28 to TRBJ2-3, and TRBD2 may be the D gene, going by 5 matching bases. The clonotype was recovered from a donor aged 40 or older with multiple myeloma. The sample taken for sequencing was a population of CD138-negative cells sorted from bone marrow. Read against the paper, the sample's cell subset or site label means: bone marrow mononuclear cells depleted of CD138+ plasma/myeloma cells by negative magnetic selection. The nucleotides are TGTGCCAGCAGTCCCCTTCTAGCCACAGATACGCAGTATTTT. It translates to CASSPLLATDTQYF.